The source of this TCR beta chain is a study of blood T cell repertoires in COVID-19. For the study at large: The United States, Italy and Spain were the sources of the acute and convalescent COVID-19 samples. In each case, the material was cDNA or gDNA derived from T cells, B-cell-depleted T cells, or PBMCs.

The CDR3 loop spans 15 amino acids. Looked up from germline, CDR1 is MNHNS and CDR2 is SASEGT. V was pared by 3 bases and J by 4 bases, with 5 bases of the junction left unmatched. This clone is labeled large (0.1 to 1%). Sequencing was performed with immunoSEQ multiplex PCR; in TCRdb, only in-frame clones are kept and a portion is missing. This sample carries about 140,000 clones, about 91% of them seen once, and the ten largest clones take more than 25%. This receptor was identified in a human donor in a cohort sampled during active COVID-19. This chain joins TRBV6-1 and TRBJ1-4, with 7 positions matching TRBD1. Specimen: peripheral blood. CDR3 in amino acids: CASSDAGQHNEKLFF. The CDR3 DNA sequence: TGTGCCAGCAGTGATGCGGGACAGCATAATGAAAAACTGTTTTTT.